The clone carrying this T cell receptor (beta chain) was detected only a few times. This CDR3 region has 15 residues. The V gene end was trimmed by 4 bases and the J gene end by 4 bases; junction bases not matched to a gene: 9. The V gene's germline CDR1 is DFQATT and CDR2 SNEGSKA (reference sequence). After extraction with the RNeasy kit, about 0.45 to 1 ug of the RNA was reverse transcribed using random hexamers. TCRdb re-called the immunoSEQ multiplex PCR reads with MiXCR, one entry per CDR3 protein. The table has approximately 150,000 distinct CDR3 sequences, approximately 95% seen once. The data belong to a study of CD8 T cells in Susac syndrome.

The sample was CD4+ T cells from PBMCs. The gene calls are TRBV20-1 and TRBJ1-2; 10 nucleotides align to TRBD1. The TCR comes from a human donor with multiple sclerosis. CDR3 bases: TGCAGTGCTACCACGACAGGGGGCTTTGCCTATGGCTACACCTTC. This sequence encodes CSATTTGGFAYGYTF.